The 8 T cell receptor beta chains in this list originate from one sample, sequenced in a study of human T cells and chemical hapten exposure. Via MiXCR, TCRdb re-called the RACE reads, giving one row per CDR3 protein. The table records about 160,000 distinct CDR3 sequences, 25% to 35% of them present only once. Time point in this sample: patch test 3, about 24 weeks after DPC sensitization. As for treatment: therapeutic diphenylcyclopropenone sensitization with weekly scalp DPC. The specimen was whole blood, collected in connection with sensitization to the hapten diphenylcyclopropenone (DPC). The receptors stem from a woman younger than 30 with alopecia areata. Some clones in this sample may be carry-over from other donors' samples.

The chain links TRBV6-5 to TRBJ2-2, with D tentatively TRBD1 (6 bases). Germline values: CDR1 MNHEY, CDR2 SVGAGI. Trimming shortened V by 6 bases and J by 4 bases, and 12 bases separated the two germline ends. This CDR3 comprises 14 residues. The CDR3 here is CASRDRLPTGELFF. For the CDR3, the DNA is TGTGCCAGCAGGGACAGACTTCCCACCGGGGAGCTGTTTTTT.

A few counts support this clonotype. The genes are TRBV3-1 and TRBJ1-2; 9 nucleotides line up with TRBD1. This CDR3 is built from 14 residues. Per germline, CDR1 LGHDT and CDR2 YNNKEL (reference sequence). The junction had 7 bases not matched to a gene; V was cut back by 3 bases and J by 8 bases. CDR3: CASSQGTGNRGYTF. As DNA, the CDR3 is TGTGCCAGCAGCCAGGGGACAGGGAACCGCGGCTACACCTTC.

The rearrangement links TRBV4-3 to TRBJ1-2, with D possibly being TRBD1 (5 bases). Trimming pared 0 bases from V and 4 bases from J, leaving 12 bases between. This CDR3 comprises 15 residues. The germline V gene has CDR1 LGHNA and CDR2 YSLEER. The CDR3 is CASSQDGGNSYGYTF. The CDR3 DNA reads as TGCGCCAGCAGCCAAGACGGGGGAAATAGCTATGGCTACACCTTC.

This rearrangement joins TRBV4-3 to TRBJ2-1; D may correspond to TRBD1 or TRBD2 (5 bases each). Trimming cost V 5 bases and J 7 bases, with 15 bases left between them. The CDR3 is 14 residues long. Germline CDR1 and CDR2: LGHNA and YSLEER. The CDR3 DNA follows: TGCGCCAGCAGCAGCCAACTGGGGGTAAATGAGCAGTTCTTC. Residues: CASSSQLGVNEQFF.

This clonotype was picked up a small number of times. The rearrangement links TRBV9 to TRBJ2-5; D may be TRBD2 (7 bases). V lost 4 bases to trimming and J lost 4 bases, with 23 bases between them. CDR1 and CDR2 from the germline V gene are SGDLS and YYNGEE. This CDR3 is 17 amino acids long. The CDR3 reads CASSIPLRGGSRETQYF. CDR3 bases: TGTGCCAGCAGCATTCCCCTGAGGGGGGGGAGTCGAGAGACCCAGTACTTC.

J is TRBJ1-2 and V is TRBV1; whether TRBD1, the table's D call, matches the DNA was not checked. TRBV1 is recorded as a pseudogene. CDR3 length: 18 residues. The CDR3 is CTSSQDGTGQTMCCGYTF. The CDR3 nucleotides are TGCACCAGCAGCCAAGATGGTACAGGACAAACTATGTGCTGTGGCTACACCTTC.

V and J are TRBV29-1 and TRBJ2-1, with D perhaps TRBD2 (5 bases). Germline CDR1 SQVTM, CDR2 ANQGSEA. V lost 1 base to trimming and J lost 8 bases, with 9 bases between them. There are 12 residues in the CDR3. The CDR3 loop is CSVEVREHEQFF. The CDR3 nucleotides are TGCAGCGTTGAAGTGAGGGAACATGAGCAGTTCTTC.

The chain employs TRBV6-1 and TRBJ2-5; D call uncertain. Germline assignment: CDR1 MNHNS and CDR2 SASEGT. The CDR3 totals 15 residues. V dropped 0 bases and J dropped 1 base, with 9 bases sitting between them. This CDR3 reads CASSEAKRPQETQYF. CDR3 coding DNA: TGTGCCAGCAGTGAAGCCAAGCGTCCCCAAGAGACCCAGTACTTC.